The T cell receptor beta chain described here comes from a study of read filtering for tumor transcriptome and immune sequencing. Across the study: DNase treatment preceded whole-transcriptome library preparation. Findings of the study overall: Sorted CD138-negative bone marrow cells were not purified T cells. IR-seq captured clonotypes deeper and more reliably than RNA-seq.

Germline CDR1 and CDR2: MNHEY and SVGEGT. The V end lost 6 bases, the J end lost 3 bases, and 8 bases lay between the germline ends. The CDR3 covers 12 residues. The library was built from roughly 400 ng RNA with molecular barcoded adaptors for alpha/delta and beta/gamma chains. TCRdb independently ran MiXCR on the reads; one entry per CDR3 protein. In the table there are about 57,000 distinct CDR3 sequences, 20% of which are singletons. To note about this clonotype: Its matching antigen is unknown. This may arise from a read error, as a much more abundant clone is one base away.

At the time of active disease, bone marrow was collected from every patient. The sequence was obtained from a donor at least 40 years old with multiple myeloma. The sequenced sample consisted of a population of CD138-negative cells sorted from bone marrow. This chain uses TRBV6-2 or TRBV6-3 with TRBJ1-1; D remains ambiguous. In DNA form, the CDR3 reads TGTGCCAGCAGGTTACCGTACACTGAAGCTTTCTTT. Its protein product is CASRLPYTEAFF.